This TCR beta chain was found in a study of blood T cell repertoires in COVID-19. Whole-study context: Samples came from the United States, Italy and Spain, spanning acute and convalescent COVID-19. Sources were T cells, B-cell-depleted T cells, or PBMCs; the material itself was cDNA or gDNA.

In the authors' methods: Amplification of reference gene primers provided the estimated nucleated cell counts. The table came from immunoSEQ multiplex PCR; TCRdb's copy has only in-frame clones and leaves some out. Clonal size and the V and J genes are those of that table, whereas D and trimming came from the DNA. The data contain 210,000 or so clones, about three quarters of them singletons. Germline values: CDR1 LNHDA, CDR2 SQIVND (reference sequence). This CDR3 contains 15 residues. The V end lost 4 bases, the J end lost 5 bases, and 17 bases lay between the germline ends. Sequenced: peripheral blood. This TCR was sampled from a woman at least 80 years old with active or convalescent COVID-19. This chain joins TRBV19 and TRBJ2-5; possible D gene TRBD1, 6 bases. The CDR3 DNA reads as TGTGCCAGTAGTACTTTAGGGGGTACGGGGGAGACCCAGTACTTC. This encodes CASSTLGGTGETQYF. Full variable domain (remainder filled in from reference TRBV19 and TRBJ2-5): DGGITQSPKYLFRKEGQNVTLSCEQNLNHDAMYWYRQDPGQGLRLIYYSQIVNDFQKGDIAEGYSVSREKKESFPLTVTSAQKNPTAFYLCASSTLGGTGETQYFGPGTRLLVL.